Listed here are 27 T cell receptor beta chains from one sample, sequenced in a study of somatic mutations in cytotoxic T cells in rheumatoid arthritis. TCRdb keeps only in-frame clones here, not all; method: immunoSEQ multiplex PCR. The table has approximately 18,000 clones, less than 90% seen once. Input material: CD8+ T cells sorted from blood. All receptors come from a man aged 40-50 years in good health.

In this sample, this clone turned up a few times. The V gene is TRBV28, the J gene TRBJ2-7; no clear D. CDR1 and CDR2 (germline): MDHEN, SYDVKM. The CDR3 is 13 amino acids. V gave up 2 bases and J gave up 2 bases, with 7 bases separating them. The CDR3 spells CASSLGRPYEQYF. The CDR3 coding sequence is TGTGCCAGCAGTTTAGGGCGGCCCTACGAGCAGTACTTC.

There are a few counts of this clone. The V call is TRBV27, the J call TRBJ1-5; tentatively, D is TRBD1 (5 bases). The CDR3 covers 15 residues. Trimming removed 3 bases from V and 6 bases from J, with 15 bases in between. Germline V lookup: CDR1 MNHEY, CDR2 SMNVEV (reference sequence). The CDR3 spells CASSFEGPGRQPQHF. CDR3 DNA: TGTGCCAGCAGTTTTGAGGGGCCGGGGCGTCAGCCCCAGCATTTT.

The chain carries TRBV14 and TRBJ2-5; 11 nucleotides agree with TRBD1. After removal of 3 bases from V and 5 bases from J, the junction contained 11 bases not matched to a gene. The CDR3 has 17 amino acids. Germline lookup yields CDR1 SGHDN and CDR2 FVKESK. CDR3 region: CASSHFGQGAGLETQYF. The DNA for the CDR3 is TGTGCCAGCAGCCACTTCGGACAGGGGGCTGGTTTGGAGACCCAGTACTTC.

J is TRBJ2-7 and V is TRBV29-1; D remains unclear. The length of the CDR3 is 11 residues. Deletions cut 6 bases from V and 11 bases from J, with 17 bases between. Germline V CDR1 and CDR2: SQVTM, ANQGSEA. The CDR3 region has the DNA TGCAGCGTCTCCCGGGCGGATGAGGAGTACTTC. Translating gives CSVSRADEEYF.

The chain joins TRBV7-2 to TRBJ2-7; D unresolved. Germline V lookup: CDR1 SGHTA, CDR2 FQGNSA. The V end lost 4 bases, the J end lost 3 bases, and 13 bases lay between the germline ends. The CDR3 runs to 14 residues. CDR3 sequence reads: CASSSLARSYEQYF. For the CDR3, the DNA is TGTGCCAGCAGCTCCCTGGCTAGGAGCTACGAGCAGTACTTC.

CDR3 sequence reads: CASSSSTGATGTEAFF. CDR3 coding DNA: TGTGCCAGCAGTTCGTCTACAGGGGCCACTGGCACTGAAGCTTTCTTT. This chain joins TRBV6-5 and TRBJ1-1; 7 nucleotides line up with TRBD1. Trimming took 4 bases from V and 4 from J; bases not matched to a gene: 12. The CDR3 is made up of 16 amino acids. In germline, CDR1 is MNHEY, CDR2 SVGAGI.

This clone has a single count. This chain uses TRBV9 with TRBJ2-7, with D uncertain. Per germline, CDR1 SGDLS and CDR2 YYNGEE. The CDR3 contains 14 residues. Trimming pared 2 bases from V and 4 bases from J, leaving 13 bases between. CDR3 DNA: TGTGCCAGCAGCGTTACGGATTTTGGGTACGAGCAGTACTTC. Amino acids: CASSVTDFGYEQYF.

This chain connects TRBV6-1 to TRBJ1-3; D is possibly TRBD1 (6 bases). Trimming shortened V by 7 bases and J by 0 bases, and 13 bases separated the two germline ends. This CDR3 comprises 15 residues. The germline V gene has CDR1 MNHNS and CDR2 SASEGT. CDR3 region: CASKAGATSGNTIYF. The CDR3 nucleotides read TGTGCCAGCAAGGCAGGGGCTACCTCTGGAAACACCATATATTTT.

The CDR3 DNA reads as TGTGCCAGCAGCTTATGGGGGACTGAAGCTTTCTTT. Translation: CASSLWGTEAFF. This chain joins TRBV7-6 and TRBJ1-1; TRBD1 is a possible D gene (5 bases). This CDR3 contains 12 residues. V lost 2 bases to trimming and J lost 5 bases, with 6 bases between them. The germline V gene has CDR1 SGHVS and CDR2 FNYEAQ. Full variable domain (remainder filled in from reference TRBV7-6 and TRBJ1-1): GAGVSQSPRYKVTKRGQDVALRCDPISGHVSLYWYRQALGQGPEFLTYFNYEAQQDKSGLPNDRFSAERPEGSISTLTIQRTEQRDSAMYRCASSLWGTEAFFGQGTRLTVV.

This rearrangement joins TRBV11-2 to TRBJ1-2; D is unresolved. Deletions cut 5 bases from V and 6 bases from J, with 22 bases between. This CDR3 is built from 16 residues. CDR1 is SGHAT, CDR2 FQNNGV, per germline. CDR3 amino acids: CASSPGLYALGNGYTF. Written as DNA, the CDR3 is TGTGCCAGCAGCCCAGGACTCTACGCCCTGGGGAATGGCTACACCTTC.

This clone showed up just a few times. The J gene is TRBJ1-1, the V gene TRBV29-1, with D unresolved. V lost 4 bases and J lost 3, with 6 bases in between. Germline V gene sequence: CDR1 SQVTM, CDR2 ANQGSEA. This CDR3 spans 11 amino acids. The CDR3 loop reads CSVVLDTEAFF. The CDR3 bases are TGCAGCGTTGTCCTCGACACTGAAGCTTTCTTT.

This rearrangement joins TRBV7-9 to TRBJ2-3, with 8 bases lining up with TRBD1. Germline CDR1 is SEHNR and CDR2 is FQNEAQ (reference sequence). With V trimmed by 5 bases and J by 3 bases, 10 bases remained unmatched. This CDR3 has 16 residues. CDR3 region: CASSGIGRGRTDTQYF. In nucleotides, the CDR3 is TGTGCCAGCAGCGGAATAGGCAGGGGGCGGACAGATACGCAGTATTTT.

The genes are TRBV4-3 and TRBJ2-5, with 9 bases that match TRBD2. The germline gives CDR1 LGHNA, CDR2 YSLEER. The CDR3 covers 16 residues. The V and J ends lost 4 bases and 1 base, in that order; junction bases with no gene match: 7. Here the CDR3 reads CASSLTSGHLQETQYF. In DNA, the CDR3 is TGCGCCAGCAGCCTAACTAGCGGGCATCTCCAAGAGACCCAGTACTTC.

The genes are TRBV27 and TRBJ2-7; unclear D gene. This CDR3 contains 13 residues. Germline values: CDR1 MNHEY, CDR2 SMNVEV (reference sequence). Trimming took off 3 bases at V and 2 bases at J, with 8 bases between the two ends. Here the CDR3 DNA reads TGTGCCAGCAGTTTTACAGAAACCTACGAGCAGTACTTC. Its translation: CASSFTETYEQYF.

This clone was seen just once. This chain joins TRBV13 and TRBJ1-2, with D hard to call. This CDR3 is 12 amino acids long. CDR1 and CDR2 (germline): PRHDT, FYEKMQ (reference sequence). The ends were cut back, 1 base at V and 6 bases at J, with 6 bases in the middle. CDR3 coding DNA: TGTGCCAGCAGCTTAGCCCAGAATGGCTACACCTTC. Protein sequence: CASSLAQNGYTF.

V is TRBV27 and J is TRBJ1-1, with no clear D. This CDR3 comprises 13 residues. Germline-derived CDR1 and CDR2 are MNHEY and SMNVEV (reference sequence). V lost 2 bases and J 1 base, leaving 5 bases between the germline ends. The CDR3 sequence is CASSLGQNTEAFF. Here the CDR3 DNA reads TGTGCCAGCAGTTTAGGGCAGAACACTGAAGCTTTCTTT.

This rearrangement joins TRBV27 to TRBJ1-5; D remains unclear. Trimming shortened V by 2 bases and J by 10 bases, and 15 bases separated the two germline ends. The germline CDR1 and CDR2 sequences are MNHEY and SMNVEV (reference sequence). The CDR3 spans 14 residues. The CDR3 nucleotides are TGTGCCAGCAGTTTAGGTCAGCGCGGTCGTCCCCAGCATTTT. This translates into CASSLGQRGRPQHF.

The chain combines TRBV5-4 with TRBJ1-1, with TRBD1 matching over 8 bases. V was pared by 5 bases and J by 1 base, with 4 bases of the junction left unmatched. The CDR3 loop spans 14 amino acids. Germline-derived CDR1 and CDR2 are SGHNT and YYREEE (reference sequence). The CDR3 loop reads CASRQQGENTEAFF. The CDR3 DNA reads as TGTGCCAGCAGGCAACAGGGGGAGAACACTGAAGCTTTCTTT.

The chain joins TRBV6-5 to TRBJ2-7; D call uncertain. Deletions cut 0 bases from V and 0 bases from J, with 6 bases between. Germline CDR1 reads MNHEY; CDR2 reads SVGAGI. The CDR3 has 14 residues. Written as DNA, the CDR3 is TGTGCCAGCAGTTACTCCCCCAGCTCCTACGAGCAGTACTTC. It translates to CASSYSPSSYEQYF.

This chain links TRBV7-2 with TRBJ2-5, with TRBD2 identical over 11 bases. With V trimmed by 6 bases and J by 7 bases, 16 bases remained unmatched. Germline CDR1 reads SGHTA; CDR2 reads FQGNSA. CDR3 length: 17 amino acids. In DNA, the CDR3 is TGTGCCAGCAGTCATCGTCTAGCGGGAGGAACGGGGGGGACCCAGTACTTC. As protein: CASSHRLAGGTGGTQYF.

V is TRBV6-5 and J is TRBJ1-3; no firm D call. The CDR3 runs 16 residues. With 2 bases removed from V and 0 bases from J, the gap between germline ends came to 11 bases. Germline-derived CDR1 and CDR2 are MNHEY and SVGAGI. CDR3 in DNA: TGTGCCAGCAGTTACGGTCCGACCAGCTCTGGAAACACCATATATTTT. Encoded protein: CASSYGPTSSGNTIYF.

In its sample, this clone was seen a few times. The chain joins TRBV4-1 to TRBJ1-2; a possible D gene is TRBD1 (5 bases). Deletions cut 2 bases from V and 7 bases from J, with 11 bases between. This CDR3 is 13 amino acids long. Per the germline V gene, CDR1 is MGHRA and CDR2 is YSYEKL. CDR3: CASSQWVGAGYTF. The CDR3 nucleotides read TGCGCCAGCAGCCAATGGGTAGGGGCTGGCTACACCTTC.

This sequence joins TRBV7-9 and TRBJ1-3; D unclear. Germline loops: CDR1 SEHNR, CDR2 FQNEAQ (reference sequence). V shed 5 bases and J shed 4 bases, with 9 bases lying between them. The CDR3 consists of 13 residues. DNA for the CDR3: TGTGCCAGCAGCCCCCCGACAGGAAACACCATATATTTT. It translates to CASSPPTGNTIYF.

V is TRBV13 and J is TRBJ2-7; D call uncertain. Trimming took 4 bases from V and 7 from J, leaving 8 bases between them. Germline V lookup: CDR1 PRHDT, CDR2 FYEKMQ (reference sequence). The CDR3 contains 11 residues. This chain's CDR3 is CASSSQQEQYF. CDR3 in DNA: TGTGCCAGCAGCTCACAACAGGAGCAGTACTTC.

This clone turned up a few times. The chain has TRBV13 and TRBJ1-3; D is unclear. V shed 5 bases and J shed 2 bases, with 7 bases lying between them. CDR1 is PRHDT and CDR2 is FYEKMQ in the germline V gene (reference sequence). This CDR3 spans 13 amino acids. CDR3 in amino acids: CASSPAAGNTIYF. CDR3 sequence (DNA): TGTGCCAGCAGCCCCGCGGCTGGAAACACCATATATTTT.

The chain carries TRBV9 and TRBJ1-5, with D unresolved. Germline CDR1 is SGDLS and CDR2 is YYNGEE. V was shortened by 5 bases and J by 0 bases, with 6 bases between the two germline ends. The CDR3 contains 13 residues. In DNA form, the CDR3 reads TGTGCCAGCAGGGGGTATAGCAATCAGCCCCAGCATTTT. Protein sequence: CASRGYSNQPQHF.

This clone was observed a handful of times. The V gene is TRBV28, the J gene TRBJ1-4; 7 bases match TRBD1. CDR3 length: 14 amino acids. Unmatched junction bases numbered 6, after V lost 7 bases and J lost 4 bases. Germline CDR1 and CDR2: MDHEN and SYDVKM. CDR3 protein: CASTRTGNNEKLFF. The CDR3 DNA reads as TGTGCCAGCACCAGGACAGGAAATAATGAAAAACTGTTTTTT.